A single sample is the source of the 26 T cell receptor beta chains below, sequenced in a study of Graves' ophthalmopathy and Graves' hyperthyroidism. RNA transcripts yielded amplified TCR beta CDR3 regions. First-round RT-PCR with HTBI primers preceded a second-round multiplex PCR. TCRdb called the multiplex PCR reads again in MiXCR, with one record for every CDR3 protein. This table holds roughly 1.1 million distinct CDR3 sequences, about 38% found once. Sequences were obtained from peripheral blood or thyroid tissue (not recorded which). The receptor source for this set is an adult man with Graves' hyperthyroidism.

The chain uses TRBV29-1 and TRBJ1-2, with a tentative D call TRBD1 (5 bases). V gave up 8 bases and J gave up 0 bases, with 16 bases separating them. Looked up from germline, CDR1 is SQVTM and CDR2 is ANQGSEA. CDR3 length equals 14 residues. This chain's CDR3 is CSSRGTAANYGYTF. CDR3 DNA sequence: TGCAGCAGCAGAGGGACGGCGGCTAACTATGGCTACACCTTC.

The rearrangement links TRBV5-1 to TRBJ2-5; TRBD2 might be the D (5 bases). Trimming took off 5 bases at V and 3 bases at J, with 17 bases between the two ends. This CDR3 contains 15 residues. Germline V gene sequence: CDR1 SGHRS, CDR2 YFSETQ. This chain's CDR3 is CASSFPRRGEETQYF. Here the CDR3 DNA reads TGCGCCAGCAGTTTTCCTCGCCGGGGAGAAGAGACCCAGTACTTC.

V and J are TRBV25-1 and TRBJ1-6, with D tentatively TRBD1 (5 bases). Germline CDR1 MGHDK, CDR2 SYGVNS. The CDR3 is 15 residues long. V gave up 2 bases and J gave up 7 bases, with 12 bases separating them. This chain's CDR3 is CASSEPRVINSPLHF. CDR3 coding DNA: TGTGCCAGCAGTGAACCCAGGGTGATCAATTCACCCCTCCACTTT.

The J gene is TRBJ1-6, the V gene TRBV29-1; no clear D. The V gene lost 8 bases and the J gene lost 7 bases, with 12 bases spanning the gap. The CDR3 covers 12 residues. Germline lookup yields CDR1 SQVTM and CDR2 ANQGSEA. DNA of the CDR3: TGCAGCCCCGAAGGACCGAATTCACCCCTCCACTTT. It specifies CSPEGPNSPLHF.

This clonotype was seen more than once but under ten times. The CDR3 sequence is CASSLGQTDTEAFF. CDR3 in DNA: TGTGCCAGCAGCTTGGGCCAGACAGACACTGAAGCTTTCTTT. V and J are TRBV5-6 and TRBJ1-1; possible D gene TRBD1, 5 bases. CDR1 is SGHDT, CDR2 YYEEEE, per germline. Between the trimmed V and J ends, which lost 0 bases and 3 bases, there was a span of 9 bases. This CDR3 is built from 14 residues.

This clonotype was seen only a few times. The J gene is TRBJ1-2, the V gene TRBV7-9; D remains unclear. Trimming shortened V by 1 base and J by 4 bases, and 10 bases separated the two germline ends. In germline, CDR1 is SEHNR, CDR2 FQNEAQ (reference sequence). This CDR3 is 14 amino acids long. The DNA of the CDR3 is TGTGCCAGCAGCTTAGTAGCGGAGTTCTATGGCTACACCTTC. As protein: CASSLVAEFYGYTF.

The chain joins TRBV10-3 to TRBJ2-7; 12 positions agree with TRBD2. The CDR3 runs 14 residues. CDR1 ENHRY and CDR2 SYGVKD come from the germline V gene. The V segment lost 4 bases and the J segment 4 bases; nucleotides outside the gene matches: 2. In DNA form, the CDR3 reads TGTGCCATCAGTGGACTAGCGGGAGTGTACGAGCAGTACTTC. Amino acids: CAISGLAGVYEQYF.

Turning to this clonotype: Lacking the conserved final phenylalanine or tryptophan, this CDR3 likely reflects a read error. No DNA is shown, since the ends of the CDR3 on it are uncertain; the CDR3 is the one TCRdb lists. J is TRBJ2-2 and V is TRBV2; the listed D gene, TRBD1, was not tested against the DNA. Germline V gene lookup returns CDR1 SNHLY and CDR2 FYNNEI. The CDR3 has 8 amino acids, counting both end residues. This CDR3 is CASSGGSR.

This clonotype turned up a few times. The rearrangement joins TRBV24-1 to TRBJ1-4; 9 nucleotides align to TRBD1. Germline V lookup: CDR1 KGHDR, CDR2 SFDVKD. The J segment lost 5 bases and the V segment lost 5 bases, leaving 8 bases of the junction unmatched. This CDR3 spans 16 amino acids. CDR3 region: CATSGLSGTGNEKLFF. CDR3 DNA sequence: TGTGCCACCAGTGGCTTATCCGGGACAGGGAATGAAAAACTGTTTTTT.

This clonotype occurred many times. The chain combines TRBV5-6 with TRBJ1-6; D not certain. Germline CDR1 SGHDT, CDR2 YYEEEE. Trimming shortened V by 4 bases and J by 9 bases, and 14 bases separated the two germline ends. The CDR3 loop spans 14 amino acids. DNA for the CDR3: TGTGCCAGCAGCCATACACGTTTGAGTTCACCCCTCCACTTT. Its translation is CASSHTRLSSPLHF.

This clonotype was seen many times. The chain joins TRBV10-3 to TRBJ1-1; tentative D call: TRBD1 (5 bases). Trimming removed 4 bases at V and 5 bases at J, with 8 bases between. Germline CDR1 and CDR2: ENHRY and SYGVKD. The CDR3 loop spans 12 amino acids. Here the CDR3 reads CAISARQTEAFF. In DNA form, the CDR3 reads TGTGCCATCAGTGCGCGACAGACTGAAGCTTTCTTT.

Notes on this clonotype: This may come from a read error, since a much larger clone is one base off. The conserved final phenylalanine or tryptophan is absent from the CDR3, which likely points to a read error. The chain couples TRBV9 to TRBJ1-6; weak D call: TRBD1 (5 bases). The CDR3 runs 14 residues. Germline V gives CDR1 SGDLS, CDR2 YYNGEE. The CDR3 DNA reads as TGCGCCAGCAGCTTCGGGACCGCCGATTCACCCCTCCACGTT. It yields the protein CASSFGTADSPLHV.

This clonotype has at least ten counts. The CDR3 sequence is CASSREDSVTSPLHF. CDR3 DNA sequence: TGCGCCAGCAGCCGAGAGGACTCGGTTACTTCACCCCTCCACTTT. The V and J genes are TRBV4-3 and TRBJ1-6; no clear D gene. The CDR3 extends over 15 amino acids. Germline V gives CDR1 LGHNA, CDR2 YSLEER. V shed 4 bases and J shed 9 bases, with 16 bases lying between them.

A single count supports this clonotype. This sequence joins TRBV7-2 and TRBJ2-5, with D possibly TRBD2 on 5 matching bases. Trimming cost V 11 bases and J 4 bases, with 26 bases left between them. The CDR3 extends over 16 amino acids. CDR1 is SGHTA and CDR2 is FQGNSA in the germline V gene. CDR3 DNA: TGTGCCTGGATGGGTGGGTTGAGGGCCTCGGGAGAGACCCAGTACTTC. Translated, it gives CAWMGGLRASGETQYF. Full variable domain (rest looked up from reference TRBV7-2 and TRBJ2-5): GAGVSQSPSNKVTEKGKDVELRCDPISGHTALYWYRQSLGQGLEFLIYFQGNSAPDKSGLPSDRFSAERTGGSVSTLTIQRTQQEDSAVYLCAWMGGLRASGETQYFGPGTRLLVL.

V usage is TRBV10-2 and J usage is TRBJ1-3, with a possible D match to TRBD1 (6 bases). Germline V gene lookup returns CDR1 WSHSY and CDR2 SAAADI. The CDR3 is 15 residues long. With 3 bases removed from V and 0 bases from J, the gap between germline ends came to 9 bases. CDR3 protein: CASSEGQNSGNTIYF. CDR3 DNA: TGCGCCAGCAGTGAAGGACAGAACTCTGGAAACACCATATATTTT.

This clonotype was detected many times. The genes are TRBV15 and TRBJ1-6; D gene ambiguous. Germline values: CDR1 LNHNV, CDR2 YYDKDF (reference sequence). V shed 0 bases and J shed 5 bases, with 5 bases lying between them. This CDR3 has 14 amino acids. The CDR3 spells CATSRDRDNSPLHF. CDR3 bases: TGTGCCACCAGCAGAGATCGCGATAATTCACCCCTCCACTTT.

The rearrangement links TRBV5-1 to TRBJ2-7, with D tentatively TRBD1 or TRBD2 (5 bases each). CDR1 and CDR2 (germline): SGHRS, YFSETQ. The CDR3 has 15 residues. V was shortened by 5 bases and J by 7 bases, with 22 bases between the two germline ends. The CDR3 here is CASSPLERGLNEQYF. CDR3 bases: TGCGCCAGCAGTCCACTCGAGAGGGGTCTGAATGAGCAGTACTTC.

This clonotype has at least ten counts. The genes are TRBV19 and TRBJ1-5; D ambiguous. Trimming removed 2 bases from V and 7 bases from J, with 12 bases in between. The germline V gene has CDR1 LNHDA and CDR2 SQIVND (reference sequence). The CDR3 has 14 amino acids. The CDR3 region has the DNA TGTGCCAGTAGTATAAGTGGCAGCGCGCAGCCCCAGCATTTT. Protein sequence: CASSISGSAQPQHF.

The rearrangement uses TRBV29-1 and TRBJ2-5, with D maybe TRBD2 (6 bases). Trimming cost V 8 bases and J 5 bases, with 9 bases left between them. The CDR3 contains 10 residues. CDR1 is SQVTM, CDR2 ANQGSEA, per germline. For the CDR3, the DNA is TGCAGCTGCGGGGTGGAGACCCAGTACTTC. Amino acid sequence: CSCGVETQYF.

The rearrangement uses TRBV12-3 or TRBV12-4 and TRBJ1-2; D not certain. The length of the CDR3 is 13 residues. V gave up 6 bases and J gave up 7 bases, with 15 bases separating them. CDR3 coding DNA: TGTGCCAGCAGGCACGTTGGACCCTCTGGCTACACCTTC. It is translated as CASRHVGPSGYTF.

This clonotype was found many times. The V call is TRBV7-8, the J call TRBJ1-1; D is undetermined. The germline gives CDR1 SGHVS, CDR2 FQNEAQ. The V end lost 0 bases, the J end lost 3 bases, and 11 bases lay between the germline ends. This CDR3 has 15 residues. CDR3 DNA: TGTGCCAGCAGCTTAGCTGTCAGAGGGTACACTGAAGCTTTCTTT. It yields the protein CASSLAVRGYTEAFF.

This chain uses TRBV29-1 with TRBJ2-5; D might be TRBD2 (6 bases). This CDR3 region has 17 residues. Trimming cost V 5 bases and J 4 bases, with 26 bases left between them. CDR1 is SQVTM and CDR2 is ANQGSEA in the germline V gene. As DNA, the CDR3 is TGCAGCGTTAACTTCCTGGGGGGAAGACCGTTCCCAGAGACCCAGTACTTC. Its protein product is CSVNFLGGRPFPETQYF. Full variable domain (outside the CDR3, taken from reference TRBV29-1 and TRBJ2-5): SAVISQKPSRDICQRGTSLTIQCQVDSQVTMMFWYRQQPGQSLTLIATANQGSEATYESGFVIDKFPISRPNLTFSTLTVSNMSPEDSSIYLCSVNFLGGRPFPETQYFGPGTRLLVL.

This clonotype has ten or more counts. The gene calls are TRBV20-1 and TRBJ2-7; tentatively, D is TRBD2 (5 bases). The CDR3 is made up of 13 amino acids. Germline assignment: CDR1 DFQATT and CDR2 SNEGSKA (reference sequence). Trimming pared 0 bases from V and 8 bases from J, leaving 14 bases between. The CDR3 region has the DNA TGCAGTGCTAGAGATCTGGGCCCCGGGAAGCAGTACTTC. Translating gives CSARDLGPGKQYF.

This CDR3 reads CASTKGTSGTGELFF. The CDR3 coding sequence is TGTGCCAGCACAAAAGGGACTAGCGGGACCGGGGAGCTGTTTTTT. V and J are TRBV2 and TRBJ2-2; the match to TRBD2 covers 12 bases. The CDR3 sequence is 15 residues long. Germline-derived CDR1 and CDR2 are SNHLY and FYNNEI. The trim removed 7 bases at V and 5 bases at J, leaving 5 bases unmatched.

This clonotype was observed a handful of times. As DNA, the CDR3 is TGTGCCAGCAGTGTTCGGTTAATAGGCGGGAGTATCACCGGGGAGCTGTTTTTT. This encodes CASSVRLIGGSITGELFF. The V gene is TRBV2, the J gene TRBJ2-2; TRBD2 agrees at 7 bases. The ends lost 4 bases at V and 4 bases at J; junction bases unmatched: 15. CDR1 is SNHLY, CDR2 FYNNEI, per germline. This CDR3 has 18 amino acids.

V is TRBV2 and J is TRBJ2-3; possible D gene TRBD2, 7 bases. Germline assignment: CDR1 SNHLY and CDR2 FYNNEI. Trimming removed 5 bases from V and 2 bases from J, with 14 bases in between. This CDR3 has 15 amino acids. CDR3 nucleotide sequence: TGTGCCAGCAGTACGGGGGGCCGGGTCACAGATACGCAGTATTTT. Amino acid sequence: CASSTGGRVTDTQYF.